This T cell receptor beta chain was identified in a study of blood T cell repertoires in COVID-19. Study-wide context: Acute-phase and convalescent COVID-19 samples originated in the United States, Italy and Spain. T cells, B-cell-depleted T cells, or PBMCs supplied cDNA or gDNA.

As handled by the study authors: Researchers report that nucleated cell counts were estimated from reference gene primer amplification. The method was immunoSEQ multiplex PCR; TCRdb's version includes in-frame clones alone and lacks a portion of them. For V, J and clone size, that table is used; D and trimming come from the DNA. The table lists roughly 330,000 clones, around 83% of them singletons. The CDR3 has 14 amino acids. Germline V gene sequence: CDR1 GTSNPN, CDR2 SVGIG (reference sequence). V shed 2 bases, J shed 5 bases, and the junction held 7 bases outside the gene matches. The chain recombines TRBV30 with TRBJ2-3; 7 bases agree with TRBD2. The sample taken for sequencing was peripheral blood. The TCR originated in a woman aged 50 to 60 with acute or convalescent COVID-19. The CDR3 here is CAWSLAAGGDTQYF. Written as DNA, the CDR3 is TGTGCCTGGAGTCTAGCGGCAGGAGGAGATACGCAGTATTTT. Drawing the rest from reference TRBV30 and TRBJ2-3, the complete variable domain is SQTIHQWPATLVQPVGSPLSLECTVEGTSNPNLYWYRQAAGRGLQLLFYSVGIGQISSEVPQNLSASRPQDRQFILSSKKLLLSDSGFYLCAWSLAAGGDTQYFGPGTRLTVL.